One sample yielded the 8 T cell receptor beta chains listed below, sequenced in a study of beta chain features in type 1 diabetes. Expressed TCRB transcripts got sequenced, as all isolated RNA was reverse transcribed. Using immunoSEQ multiplex PCR, the repertoire was profiled, and TCRdb retains in-frame clones only, with some absent. The sample holds approximately 200,000 clones, 9.6% seen once. The specimen sequenced was naive CD4+ T cells from blood. These TCRs come from a woman younger than 35 in good health.

V gene TRBV5-6 combines with J gene TRBJ2-3; D possibly corresponds to TRBD2 (6 bases). Germline assignment: CDR1 SGHDT and CDR2 YYEEEE. This CDR3 is 17 amino acids long. V was cut by 3 bases and J by 2 bases, with 19 bases left in between. DNA of the CDR3: TGTGCCAGCAGCTACAGGTGGATCGCGGGGATCACAGATACGCAGTATTTT. This sequence encodes CASSYRWIAGITDTQYF.

The chain employs TRBV7-9 and TRBJ1-1; TRBD1 matches 7 bases. Germline V lookup: CDR1 SEHNR, CDR2 FQNEAQ (reference sequence). The CDR3 sequence is 14 residues long. V was pared by 2 bases and J by 7 bases, with 7 bases of the junction left unmatched. The CDR3 DNA reads TGTGCCAGCAGCTTATACCCGCGGACAGGTGAAGCTTTCTTT. Its protein is CASSLYPRTGEAFF.

The V call is TRBV7-9, the J call TRBJ2-5; 7 bases fit TRBD2. CDR1 and CDR2 from the germline V gene are SEHNR and FQNEAQ (reference sequence). The J segment lost 3 bases and the V segment lost 1 base, leaving 8 bases of the junction unmatched. The length of the CDR3 is 16 residues. The CDR3 nucleotides read TGTGCCAGCAGCTTAGGCGACGGGACTACAAAAGAGACCCAGTACTTC. Translation: CASSLGDGTTKETQYF. The full variable domain, rest sourced from reference TRBV7-9 and TRBJ2-5, is DTGVSQNPRHKITKRGQNVTFRCDPISEHNRLYWYRQTLGQGPEFLTYFQNEAQLEKSRLLSDRFSAERPKGSFSTLEIQRTEQGDSAMYLCASSLGDGTTKETQYFGPGTRLLVL.

The sample holds many counts of this clone. The chain uses TRBV4-1 and TRBJ1-6, with 7 nucleotides matching TRBD1. The CDR3 has 16 amino acids. The germline V gene has CDR1 MGHRA and CDR2 YSYEKL. J gave up 9 bases and V 2 bases, and 10 bases lay outside the gene matches. The CDR3 region is CASSQMAQGSASPLHF. CDR3 in DNA: TGCGCCAGCAGCCAAATGGCACAGGGGAGTGCTTCACCCCTCCACTTT.

The chain employs TRBV6-1 and TRBJ2-5; 9 nucleotides agree with TRBD1. The CDR3 is made up of 13 amino acids. J was trimmed by 4 bases and V by 6 bases; bases with no gene match: 3. The germline V gene encodes CDR1 MNHNS and CDR2 SASEGT. The CDR3 nucleotides are TGTGCCAGCAGACAGGGGGCCGTAGAGACCCAGTACTTC. Translation: CASRQGAVETQYF.

This clone was seen a few times. This chain connects TRBV4-1 to TRBJ1-5; D possibly corresponds to TRBD1 (5 bases). Trimming took off 0 bases at V and 5 bases at J, with 11 bases between the two ends. The CDR3 is made up of 15 amino acids. Germline-derived CDR1 and CDR2 are MGHRA and YSYEKL. The CDR3 coding sequence is TGCGCCAGCAGCCAAGACAGGGCGAGACATCAGCCCCAGCATTTT. Translated, it gives CASSQDRARHQPQHF.

This clone came up a few times. The CDR3 protein is CASSWGGRDTEAFF. CDR3 in DNA: TGTGCCAGCAGCTGGGGGGGCAGGGACACTGAAGCTTTCTTT. The chain employs TRBV7-9 and TRBJ1-1, with D maybe TRBD1 (6 bases). V dropped 4 bases and J dropped 3 bases, with 12 bases sitting between them. Germline V lookup: CDR1 SEHNR, CDR2 FQNEAQ (reference sequence). This CDR3 spans 14 amino acids.

The gene calls are TRBV5-1 and TRBJ1-1, with 9 bases identical to TRBD1. The CDR3 extends over 14 amino acids. The V segment lost 4 bases and the J segment 4 bases; nucleotides outside the gene matches: 5. CDR1 SGHRS and CDR2 YFSETQ come from the germline V gene. CDR3 residues: CASSQGQGVTEAFF. DNA of the CDR3: TGCGCCAGCAGCCAGGGACAGGGTGTCACTGAAGCTTTCTTT.